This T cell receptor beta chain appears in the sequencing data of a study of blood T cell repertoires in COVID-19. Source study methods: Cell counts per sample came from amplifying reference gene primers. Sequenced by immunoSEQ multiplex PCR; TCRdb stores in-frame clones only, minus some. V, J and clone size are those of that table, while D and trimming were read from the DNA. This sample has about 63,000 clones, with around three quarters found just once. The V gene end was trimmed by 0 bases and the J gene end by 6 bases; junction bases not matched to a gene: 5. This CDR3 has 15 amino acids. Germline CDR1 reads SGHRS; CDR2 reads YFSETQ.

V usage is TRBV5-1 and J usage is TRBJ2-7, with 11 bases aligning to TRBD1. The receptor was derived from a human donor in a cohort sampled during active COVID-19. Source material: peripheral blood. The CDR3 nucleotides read TGCGCCAGCAGCTTGGACGGACAGGGGGCAAGCGAGCAGTACTTC. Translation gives CASSLDGQGASEQYF.